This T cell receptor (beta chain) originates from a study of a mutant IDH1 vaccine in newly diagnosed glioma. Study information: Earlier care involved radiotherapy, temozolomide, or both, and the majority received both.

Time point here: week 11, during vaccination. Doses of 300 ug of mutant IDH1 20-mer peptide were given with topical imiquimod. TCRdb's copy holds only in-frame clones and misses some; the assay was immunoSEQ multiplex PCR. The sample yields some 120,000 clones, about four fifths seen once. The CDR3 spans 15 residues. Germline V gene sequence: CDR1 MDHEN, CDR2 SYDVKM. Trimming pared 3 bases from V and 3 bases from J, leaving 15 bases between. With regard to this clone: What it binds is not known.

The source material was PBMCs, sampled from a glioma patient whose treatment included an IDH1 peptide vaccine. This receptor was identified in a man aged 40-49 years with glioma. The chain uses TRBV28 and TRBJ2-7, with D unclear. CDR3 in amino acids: CASSFSGSESYEQYF. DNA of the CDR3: TGTGCCAGCAGTTTCTCCGGATCCGAGAGCTACGAGCAGTACTTC.